The rows below give T cell receptor beta chains drawn from one sample of a study of T cell responses to AZD1222 COVID-19 vaccine. TCRdb's table, derived via immunoSEQ multiplex PCR, lists solely in-frame clones and lacks some. This table has some 99,000 clones, approximately 90% appearing once. Here the sequenced sample was peripheral blood, taken on day 0 of AZD1222 vaccination. The receptors here all came from an adult in good health. Both conserved end residues are part of each CDR3. The D gene is left open where the match is weak. Size is stated for part of the rows, as once, few or many counts, or as a class when the clone is expanded.

D	size	J	V	DNA	CDR3
TRBD1	.	TRBJ1-1	TRBV7-3	TGTGCCAGCAGCCTAACCGGGACAGGGACGTCTGAAGCTTTCTTT	CASSLTGTGTSEAFF
TRBD2	.	TRBJ2-2	TRBV18	TGTGCCAGCTCACCACCTGATGTGATAGCGGGATGGGGGAACACCGGGGAGCTGTTTTTT	CASSPPDVIAGWGNTGELFF
TRBD1	.	TRBJ2-3	TRBV5-4	TGTGCCAGCAGCTTGACGGGACAGGAGGGAGATACGCAGTATTTT	CASSLTGQEGDTQYF
.	.	TRBJ1-3	TRBV5-1	TGCGCCAGCAGCTTGGGGGAATTGAACACCATATATTTT	CASSLGELNTIYF
.	.	TRBJ1-1	TRBV2	TGTGCCAGCAGACTCCCGGGACAGAACACTGAAGCTTTCTTT	CASRLPGQNTEAFF
TRBD1	.	TRBJ2-7	TRBV25-1	TGTGCCACCAGGACAGGGCTTTCCGAGCAGTACTTC	CATRTGLSEQYF
TRBD1	.	TRBJ1-3	TRBV2	TGTGCCAGCAGTGGGACAGGGGGCTTGGGAAACACCATATATTTT	CASSGTGGLGNTIYF
.	.	TRBJ1-6	TRBV6-6	TGTGCCAGCAGACTGGACAGTAATTATAATTCACCCCTCCACTTT	CASRLDSNYNSPLHF
.	.	TRBJ1-4	TRBV20-1	TGCAGTGCCGGGTGGAATGAAAAACTGTTTTTT	CSAGWNEKLFF
.	.	TRBJ2-1	TRBV5-1	TGCGCCAGCAGCTGGGAGGTGGCCGAGGGGGGCAATGAGCAGTTCTTC	CASSWEVAEGGNEQFF
.	.	TRBJ1-1	TRBV5-1	TGCGCCAGCAGCTCCCAGGGCCACAACACTGAAGCTTTCTTT	CASSSQGHNTEAFF
.	.	TRBJ2-7	TRBV6-6	TGTGCCAGCAGGGAGTACGAGCAGTACTTC	CASREYEQYF
TRBD1	.	TRBJ1-3	TRBV2	TGTGCCAGCAGTCTGTCCAGGGGGCAGGATGGAAACACCATATATTTT	CASSLSRGQDGNTIYF
.	.	TRBJ1-1	TRBV9	TGTGCCAGCAGCGTAGGTCAGGGGAACACTGAAGCTTTCTTT	CASSVGQGNTEAFF
TRBD1	.	TRBJ1-2	TRBV5-6	TGTGCCAGCAGACCGCCCCGGACAGGGGTAAACTATGGCTACACCTTC	CASRPPRTGVNYGYTF
.	.	TRBJ2-5	TRBV30	TGTGCCTGGAGTGTACAAGAGACCCAGTACTTC	CAWSVQETQYF
TRBD1	.	TRBJ1-6	TRBV28	TGTGCCAGCAGTTTCGGACAGGGGCTTAATTCACCCCTCCACTTT	CASSFGQGLNSPLHF
TRBD2	once	TRBJ2-7	TRBV18	TGTGCCAGCTCCAAGAGCCGGCCCTTAGCGGGAGTGCACGAGCAGTACTTC	CASSKSRPLAGVHEQYF
.	.	TRBJ1-6	TRBV21-1	TGTGCCAGCAGCAAAGAAAAGACAGGTCAATATAATTCACCCCTCCACTTT	CASSKEKTGQYNSPLHF
.	.	TRBJ1-2	TRBV6-2/TRBV6-3	TGTGCCAGCAGCTGGACGGTCCTCGAGGGCTACACCTTC	CASSWTVLEGYTF
TRBD2	.	TRBJ2-1	TRBV6-5	TGTGCCAGCAGTTACTCTCCGGGCGGGAGCGGGAATGAGCAGTTCTTC	CASSYSPGGSGNEQFF
.	.	TRBJ1-1	TRBV5-1	TGCGCCAGCAGCCCAACTTGGGAAATGTCTGAAGCTTTCTTT	CASSPTWEMSEAFF
.	.	TRBJ2-7	TRBV11-2	TGTGCCAGCAGCTTATGGACAGACTCCTACGAGCAGTACTTC	CASSLWTDSYEQYF
TRBD1	once	TRBJ1-1	TRBV7-9	TGTGCCAGCAGCGCGTCCGGGACAGGGGGCACTGAAGCTTTCTTT	CASSASGTGGTEAFF
TRBD1	.	TRBJ1-2	TRBV3-1/TRBV3-2	TGTGCCAGCAGCCCGGCAGGGGGCATCTATGGCTACACCTTC	CASSPAGGIYGYTF
.	.	TRBJ1-3	TRBV6-5	TGTGCCAGCAGTTACTCTGAAAGCTCTGGAAACACCATATATTTT	CASSYSESSGNTIYF
.	.	TRBJ2-1	TRBV7-9	TGTGCCAGCAGTTTCCCCGGCCCCTACAATGAGCAGTTCTTC	CASSFPGPYNEQFF
.	.	TRBJ1-1	TRBV6-5	TGTGCCAGCAGGGGAGGGCAGTCCCCTGGAGCTTTCTTT	CASRGGQSPGAFF
.	.	TRBJ1-6	TRBV27	TGTGCCAGCAGTTTGGTAAATTCACCCCTCCACTTT	CASSLVNSPLHF
TRBD1	.	TRBJ1-1	TRBV3-1/TRBV3-2	TGTGCCAGCAGCCGACAGGGGGGCACTGAAGCTTTCTTT	CASSRQGGTEAFF
TRBD1	.	TRBJ1-2	TRBV27	TGTGCCAGCAGTTCGGAAGGCAGGGGGCGCTATGGCTACACCTTC	CASSSEGRGRYGYTF
.	.	TRBJ1-5	TRBV6-5	TGTGCCAGCAGTAAGGACCGGGCTCAGCCCCAGCATTTT	CASSKDRAQPQHF
TRBD2	.	TRBJ2-3	TRBV3-1/TRBV3-2	TGTGCCAGCAGCCAGTTGGGGGGGGATACGCAGTATTTT	CASSQLGGDTQYF
TRBD2	.	TRBJ2-3	TRBV28	TGTGCCAGCAGCCCCCCCCCAGGACTAGCGGGAGATTTGGGCACAGATACGCAGTATTTT	CASSPPPGLAGDLGTDTQYF
.	.	TRBJ1-4	TRBV28	TGTGCCAGCAGTAGACCGGGACGGGGTAATGAAAAACTGTTTTTT	CASSRPGRGNEKLFF
.	.	TRBJ2-7	TRBV4-3	TGCGCCAGCAGCCAAGACCGCGGGGTCGGCTACGAGCAGTACTTC	CASSQDRGVGYEQYF
.	.	TRBJ1-2	TRBV11-2	TGTGCCAGCAGCTTAACAGACAACTATGGCTACACCTTC	CASSLTDNYGYTF
.	.	TRBJ2-1	TRBV10-3	TGTGCCATCAGTGAAGGGATACCCGGGGAGCAGTTCTTC	CAISEGIPGEQFF
.	.	TRBJ2-1	TRBV3-1/TRBV3-2	TGTGCCAGCAGTCCTATCACGGGGGCTGACAATGAGCAGTTCTTC	CASSPITGADNEQFF
.	.	TRBJ1-1	TRBV6-5	TGTGCCAGCAGCCAAGGGGCTGAAGCTTTCTTT	CASSQGAEAFF
.	.	TRBJ2-3	TRBV14	TGTGCCAGCAGCCCACAGGCGACGAGCACAGATACGCAGTATTTT	CASSPQATSTDTQYF
TRBD2	many	TRBJ2-1	TRBV12-5	TGTGCTAGTGGTCCGGTAGCGGGGGCATACAATGAGCAGTTCTTC	CASGPVAGAYNEQFF
TRBD1	few	TRBJ1-1	TRBV7-9	TGTGCCAGCAGCTGGGGACAGCTGAACACTGAAGCTTTCTTT	CASSWGQLNTEAFF
.	.	TRBJ2-5	TRBV3-1/TRBV3-2	TGTGCCAGCAGCCAAAAGGGGGGGGCAAACCAAGAGACCCAGTACTTC	CASSQKGGANQETQYF
.	.	TRBJ2-1	TRBV19	TGTGCCAGTAGTTCACCCTCCGCCGGGACCCACAATGAGCAGTTCTTC	CASSSPSAGTHNEQFF
TRBD1	.	TRBJ1-1	TRBV6-2/TRBV6-3	TGTGCCAGCAGCTCCGGACAGGGGCGAGGTCCTATGAACACTGAAGCTTTCTTT	CASSSGQGRGPMNTEAFF